This section outlines one TCR beta chain sequence together with its context. As yet, its antigen is unknown. The CDR3 runs to 16 residues. Trimming took 1 base from V and 7 from J; bases not matched to a gene: 6. Germline V gene sequence: CDR1 SGHTA, CDR2 FQGNSA. These data are taken from a study of T cell responses to AZD1222 COVID-19 vaccine. Whole-study context: Investigators merged groups given second doses at roughly 4 or roughly 12 weeks.

Regarding the study as a whole: Clonal diversity may have been underestimated in mostly white British donors. The repertoires were collected only after the peak T cell response. Among vaccine-associated CD4 TCRs, coverage spanned spike, with dominance at 160-218 and 743-854.

The table came from immunoSEQ multiplex PCR; TCRdb's copy has only in-frame clones and leaves some out. This sample carries more than 100,000 clones, roughly 89% of them seen once, and the ten largest clones take 3.5% to 4.5%. The TCR was taken from an adult in good health. Here the sequenced sample was peripheral blood, taken on day 0 of AZD1222 vaccination. The chain joins TRBV7-2 to TRBJ2-1, with 11 bases lining up with TRBD2. The CDR3 region has the DNA TGTGCCAGCAGCTTAGGGGTAGCGGGAGGGAGAAATGAGCAGTTCTTC. Translation gives CASSLGVAGGRNEQFF.